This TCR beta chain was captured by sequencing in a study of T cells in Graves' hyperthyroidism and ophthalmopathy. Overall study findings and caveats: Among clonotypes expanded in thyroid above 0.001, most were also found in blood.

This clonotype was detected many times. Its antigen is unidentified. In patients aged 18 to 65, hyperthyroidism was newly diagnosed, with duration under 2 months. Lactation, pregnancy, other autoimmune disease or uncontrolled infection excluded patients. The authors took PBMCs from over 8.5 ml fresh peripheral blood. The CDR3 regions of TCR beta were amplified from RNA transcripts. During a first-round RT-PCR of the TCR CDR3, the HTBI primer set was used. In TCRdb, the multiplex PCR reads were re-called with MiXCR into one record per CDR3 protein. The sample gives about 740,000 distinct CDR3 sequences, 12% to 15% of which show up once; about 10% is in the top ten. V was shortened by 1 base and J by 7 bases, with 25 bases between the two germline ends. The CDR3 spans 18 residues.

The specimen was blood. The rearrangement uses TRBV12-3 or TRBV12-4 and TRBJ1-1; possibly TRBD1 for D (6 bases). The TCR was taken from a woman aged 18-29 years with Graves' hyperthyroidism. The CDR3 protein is CASSLETGLTGGAGEAFF. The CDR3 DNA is TGTGCCAGCAGTTTAGAAACCGGCTTGACCGGGGGCGCGGGTGAAGCTTTCTTT.